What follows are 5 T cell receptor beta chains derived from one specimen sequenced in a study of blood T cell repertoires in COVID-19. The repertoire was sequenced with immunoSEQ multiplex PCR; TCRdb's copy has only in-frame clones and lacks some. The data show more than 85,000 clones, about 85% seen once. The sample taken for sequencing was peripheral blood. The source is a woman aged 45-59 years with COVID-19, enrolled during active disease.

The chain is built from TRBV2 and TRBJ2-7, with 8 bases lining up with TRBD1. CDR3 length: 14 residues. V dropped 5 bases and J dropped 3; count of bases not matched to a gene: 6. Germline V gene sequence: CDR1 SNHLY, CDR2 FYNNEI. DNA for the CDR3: TGTGCCAGCAGTTCTCCGGGACAGGACTACGAGCAGTACTTC. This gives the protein CASSSPGQDYEQYF.

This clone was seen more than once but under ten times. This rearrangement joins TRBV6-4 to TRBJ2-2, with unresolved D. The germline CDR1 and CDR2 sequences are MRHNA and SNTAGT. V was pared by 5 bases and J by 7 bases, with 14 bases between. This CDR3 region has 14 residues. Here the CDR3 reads CASSILALSGELFF. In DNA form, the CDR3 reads TGTGCCAGCAGTATACTCGCCCTGAGCGGGGAGCTGTTTTTT.

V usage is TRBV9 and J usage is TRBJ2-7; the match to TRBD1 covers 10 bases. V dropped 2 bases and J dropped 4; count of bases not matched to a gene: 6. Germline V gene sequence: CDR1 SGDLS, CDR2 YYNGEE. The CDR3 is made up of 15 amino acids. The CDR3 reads CASSVQTGGEYEQYF. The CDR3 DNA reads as TGTGCCAGCAGCGTCCAGACAGGGGGCGAGTACGAGCAGTACTTC.

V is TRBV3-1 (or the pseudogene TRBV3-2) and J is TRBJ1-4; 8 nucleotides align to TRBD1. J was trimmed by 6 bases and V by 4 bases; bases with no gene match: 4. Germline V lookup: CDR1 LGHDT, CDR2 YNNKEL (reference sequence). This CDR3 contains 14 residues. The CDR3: CASSLGQGDEKLFF. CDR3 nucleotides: TGTGCCAGCAGCCTTGGACAGGGCGATGAAAAACTGTTTTTT.

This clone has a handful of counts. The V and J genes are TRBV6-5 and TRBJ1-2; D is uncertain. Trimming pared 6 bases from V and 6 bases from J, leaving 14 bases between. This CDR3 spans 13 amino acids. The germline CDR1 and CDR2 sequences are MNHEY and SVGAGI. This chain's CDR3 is CASSRYSMDGYTF. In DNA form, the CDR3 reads TGTGCCAGCAGCCGATATAGTATGGATGGCTACACCTTC.